A single T cell receptor beta chain is shown here with its context. Its antigen is still unknown. The United States was where all participants with HIV were treated. Investigators performed immunoSEQ version v3.0 at survey level. The data were produced by immunoSEQ multiplex PCR, yet TCRdb's version contains in-frame clones alone and is incomplete. The table lists 7,500 to 10,000 clones, roughly 77% of them singletons. CDR1 and CDR2 (germline): SGHNT, YYREEE (reference sequence). CDR3 length: 16 residues. Trimming removed 0 bases at V and 2 bases at J, with 13 bases between. The sample comes from a study of long-term antiretroviral therapy in people with HIV. Study results and caveats: Transplant-donor-level diversity was not reached after ART, though diversity increased.

The genes are TRBV5-4 and TRBJ2-3; D is perhaps TRBD2 (6 bases). The sequence came from a man aged 35 to 55 with HIV. Sequenced here: unsorted PBMCs, sampled 0.7 years after starting antiretroviral therapy. The CDR3 DNA follows: TGTGCCAGCAGCTTGGGTGCGGGATTCGCCACAGATACGCAGTATTTT. As protein: CASSLGAGFATDTQYF. The full variable domain, in which reference TRBV5-4 and TRBJ2-3 provide the parts outside the CDR3, is ETGVTQSPTHLIKTRGQQVTLRCSSQSGHNTVSWYQQALGQGPQFIFQYYREEENGRGNFPPRFSGLQFPNYSSELNVNALELDDSALYLCASSLGAGFATDTQYFGPGTRLTVL.